This T cell receptor (beta chain) was documented in a study of CD8+CD57+ T cells in acquired aplastic anemia. Looking at the study overall: On average, sorted CD4+ and CD8+ cells gave 3 to 3.5 ug of DNA. CD4+ cell libraries from healthy donors averaged approximately 9.8 million reads.

Template material for TCR beta VDJ and CDR3 profiling consisted of genomic DNA. TCRdb recomputed calls from the reads with MiXCR, one row per CDR3 protein. The table lists 35,000 to 40,000 distinct CDR3 sequences, more than 75% of them singletons. This CDR3 spans 13 amino acids. For this clonotype: One end of the junction fails to match germline, which may point to a read error.

This chain uses TRBV5-3 with TRBJ1-2; D gene unclear. TRBV5-3 is annotated as an ORF whose role is uncertain. The source of this sequence is a human donor in good health, serving as a control. The material sequenced was sorted CD4+, CD8+, or CD8+CD57+ T cells (not recorded which) from PBMCs. The CDR3 loop reads CASSSDRSYGYTF. In DNA, the CDR3 is TGTGCCAGCAGCTCCGACCGTAGCTATGGCTACACCTTC.